Reported below is one TCR beta chain. Antigen unknown. This specimen comes from a study of OX40 agonist ivuxolimab in advanced cancers. Study results and limitations: Expanded clones were, on average, more numerous in CD8+ T cells than in CD4+.

The data were produced by immunoSEQ multiplex PCR, yet TCRdb's version contains in-frame clones alone and is incomplete. The sample holds fewer than 65,000 clones, 70% to 90% seen once. The CDR3 extends over 14 amino acids. V was trimmed by 2 bases and J by 9 bases, leaving 14 bases between them. In germline, CDR1 is SGHAT, CDR2 FQDESV (reference sequence). The sequence derives from an adult with an advanced solid tumor such as melanoma, head and neck, liver or kidney cancer. Sample: CD4+ or CD8+ T cells sorted from blood, taken in a trial of the OX40 agonist ivuxolimab. The chain combines TRBV11-1 with TRBJ2-1; no reliable D call. The CDR3 loop reads CASSLFGPASEQFF. The CDR3 DNA is TGTGCCAGCAGCTTATTCGGGCCGGCTAGTGAGCAGTTCTTC.